The sequence of this TCR beta chain was determined in a study of T cells expressing NK-cell markers. Study-wide context: According to the study, TCR beta repertoires originated from sorted CD3+CD56+NKG2C+, CD3+CD56+NKG2C- and CD3+CD56-NKG2C+ T cells. Study outcomes and limitations: Top CD8+ clonotypes included the dominant CD3+CD56+NKG2C+ clonotypes in six donors.

TCRdb re-called the 5' RACE reads and catalogs CDR3 proteins one per entry, DNA excluded. Reported are fewer than 300,000 distinct CDR3 sequences; the ten largest clones contain roughly 4.2%. About this clonotype: The target antigen is unknown.

Germline V gene lookup returns CDR1 SGHKS and CDR2 YYEKEE (reference sequence). The CDR3 extends over 15 amino acids. The gene calls are TRBV5-5 and TRBJ2-1. This TCR came from a woman aged 18 to 69 in good health. Sequencing input: blood T cells: a sorted CD56 or NKG2C T cell subset, CD4+ or CD8+ T cells, or bulk PBMC T cells (not recorded which). CDR3 sequence reads: CASSLQRISYNEQFF.